This T cell receptor beta chain was found in a study of graft-versus-host responses after intestinal transplantation. Comment on this clone: No antigen is known for it.

Profiled with immunoSEQ multiplex PCR; TCRdb holds only in-frame clones, not every one. The sample lists under 95,000 clones, roughly nine tenths occurring once. The starting material was unstimulated CD4+ T cells sorted from spleen or lymph node cells, obtained before transplant. This TCR derives from a human donor who was the organ donor for an intestinal transplant.

This CDR3 reads CASSLRTGWNEQFF. The CDR3 DNA reads as TGTGCCAGCAGTCTTCGGACAGGATGGAATGAGCAGTTCTTC. This rearrangement joins TRBV28 to TRBJ2-1, with TRBD1 matching over 7 bases. Germline V gene data show CDR1 as MDHEN and CDR2 as SYDVKM. V trimming: 5 bases; J trimming: 7 bases; junction bases outside the gene matches: 8. CDR3 size: 14 residues.